These 9 T cell receptor beta chains were sequenced from one sample in a study of blood T cell repertoires in COVID-19. Clones were sequenced by immunoSEQ multiplex PCR, and TCRdb holds only the in-frame ones, with some missing. This table has almost 350,000 clones, 85% to 90% appearing once. The sample comprised PBMCs or T cells enriched from blood (not recorded which). The source of these receptors is a woman younger than 45 who had been exposed to COVID-19.

The table lists this clone with a count of one. The gene calls are TRBV29-1 and TRBJ2-6; no definite D call. This CDR3 is built from 12 residues. Germline CDR1 SQVTM, CDR2 ANQGSEA. The CDR3 spells CGYSSGANVLTF. The CDR3 DNA follows: TGCGGATACAGCTCTGGGGCCAACGTCCTGACTTTC.

J is TRBJ2-1 and V is TRBV13, with D possibly matching TRBD2 (6 bases). V dropped 1 base and J dropped 7 bases, with 11 bases sitting between them. Germline V CDR1 and CDR2: PRHDT, FYEKMQ (reference sequence). CDR3 length: 14 residues. As DNA, the CDR3 is TGTGCCAGCAGCTTAGCGGGAGTAGGAAATGAGCAGTTCTTC. Its translation: CASSLAGVGNEQFF.

The rearrangement links TRBV27 to TRBJ2-7; 9 bases align to TRBD2. Losses at the gene ends were 6 bases for V and 5 bases for J; bases not matched to a gene: 5. This CDR3 region has 13 residues. Germline CDR1 reads MNHEY; CDR2 reads SMNVEV (reference sequence). The CDR3 DNA reads as TGTGCCAGCAGGATAGCGGGAGACGACGAGCAGTACTTC. This codes for CASRIAGDDEQYF.

This chain links TRBV7-7 with TRBJ2-2, with 13 bases aligning to TRBD2. Germline lookup yields CDR1 SSHAT and CDR2 FNYEAQ (reference sequence). Trimming cost V 3 bases and J 5 bases; bases outside gene matches: 6. CDR3 length equals 17 residues. CDR3 loop: CASSLVGLAGTTGELFF. In DNA, the CDR3 is TGTGCCAGCAGCTTGGTGGGACTAGCGGGAACGACCGGGGAGCTGTTTTTT.

This clone is a singleton in its sample. The gene calls are TRBV7-3 and TRBJ2-3; 9 nucleotides agree with TRBD2. Trimming cost V 2 bases and J 4 bases; bases outside gene matches: 4. The CDR3 spans 15 residues. Germline CDR1 reads SGHTA; CDR2 reads FQGTGA. Written as DNA, the CDR3 is TGTGCCAGCAGCTTAGCGGGACTAGCCGCAGATACGCAGTATTTT. It is translated as CASSLAGLAADTQYF.

The V and J genes are TRBV7-7 and TRBJ2-5; the match to TRBD2 covers 14 bases. Per the germline V gene, CDR1 is SSHAT and CDR2 is FNYEAQ (reference sequence). V was pared by 4 bases and J by 1 base, with 5 bases of the junction left unmatched. The CDR3 has 17 amino acids. The CDR3, as DNA: TGTGCCAGCAGCTCAAGACTAGCGGGAGGGATCCAAGAGACCCAGTACTTC. Translating gives CASSSRLAGGIQETQYF.

The rearrangement links TRBV19 to TRBJ1-1; the D gene is possibly TRBD1 (6 bases). The CDR3 extends over 14 amino acids. Deletions cut 6 bases from V and 5 bases from J, with 16 bases between. Germline CDR1 reads LNHDA; CDR2 reads SQIVND (reference sequence). CDR3 sequence reads: CASSPTGIRTEAFF. The CDR3 bases are TGTGCCAGTAGCCCCACAGGGATTAGGACTGAAGCTTTCTTT. Full variable domain (rest looked up from reference TRBV19 and TRBJ1-1): DGGITQSPKYLFRKEGQNVTLSCEQNLNHDAMYWYRQDPGQGLRLIYYSQIVNDFQKGDIAEGYSVSREKKESFPLTVTSAQKNPTAFYLCASSPTGIRTEAFFGQGTRLTVV.

J is TRBJ2-2 and V is TRBV5-6; 9 bases line up with TRBD1. The CDR3 length is 19 residues. CDR1 is SGHDT, CDR2 YYEEEE, per germline. The trim removed 2 bases at V and 7 bases at J, leaving 18 bases unmatched. This CDR3 reads CASSLRKNWTGVVVGELFF. The CDR3 DNA reads as TGTGCCAGCAGCTTACGAAAGAATTGGACAGGGGTAGTCGTCGGGGAGCTGTTTTTT.

This chain joins TRBV5-1 and TRBJ2-3; 11 nucleotides agree with TRBD1. The CDR3 has 16 residues. The germline gives CDR1 SGHRS, CDR2 YFSETQ. V lost 4 bases, J lost 2 bases, and 6 bases stayed unmatched. CDR3 DNA: TGCGCCAGCAGCAGGTTGGACAGGGGGCTCACAGATACGCAGTATTTT. Its protein product is CASSRLDRGLTDTQYF.